These 8 T cell receptor beta chains were sequenced from one sample in a study of radiotherapy plus CTLA-4 blockade in lung cancer. Data came from immunoSEQ multiplex PCR; TCRdb stores just in-frame clones and leaves some out. The sample shows 90,000 or so clones, roughly four fifths of them seen only once. The sample consisted of peripheral blood, taken from a patient treated with radiotherapy plus ipilimumab. These receptors were obtained from a human donor with non-small cell lung cancer who had stable disease on radiotherapy plus ipilimumab.

V usage is TRBV2 and J usage is TRBJ2-6, with D perhaps TRBD1 (6 bases). Germline V lookup: CDR1 SNHLY, CDR2 FYNNEI. This CDR3 has 15 residues. Between the trimmed V and J ends, which lost 6 bases and 0 bases, there was a span of 9 bases. CDR3 sequence (DNA): TGTGCCAGCAGCCCCAGGGGCTCTGGGGCCAACGTCCTGACTTTC. It translates to CASSPRGSGANVLTF.

Comment on this clone: One end of the junction varies from germline; a read error may be responsible. Other DNA sequences from this sample encode an identical CDR3 as well. The rearrangement joins TRBV10-1 to TRBJ1-3; D is undetermined. There are 11 residues in the CDR3. The germline CDR1 and CDR2 sequences are WNHNN and SYGVQD (reference sequence). The CDR3: CASILSTAIYF. CDR3 in DNA: TGCGCCAGCATTCTCTCCACCGCCATATATTTC.

The genes are TRBV5-7 and TRBJ2-4; the match to TRBD2 covers 15 bases. TRBV5-7 is reported as an ORF; its role is uncertain. The CDR3 is 18 amino acids. J gave up 2 bases and V 4 bases, and 7 bases lay outside the gene matches. This chain's CDR3 is CASSPGLAGGRPKNIQYF. CDR3 nucleotide sequence: TGTGCCAGCAGCCCGGGACTAGCGGGAGGCCGTCCCAAAAACATTCAGTACTTC.

This rearrangement joins TRBV5-1 to TRBJ1-1; D not certain. Per the germline V gene, CDR1 is SGHRS and CDR2 is YFSETQ. V lost 0 bases and J lost 5, with 11 bases in between. This CDR3 is built from 14 residues. The CDR3 DNA follows: TGCGCCAGCAGCTTGGGACCCACCGATACTGAAGCTTTCTTT. It encodes CASSLGPTDTEAFF.

This chain connects TRBV2 to TRBJ2-7; 14 bases fit TRBD2. The CDR3 contains 15 residues. Germline values: CDR1 SNHLY, CDR2 FYNNEI. The ends lost 6 bases at V and 7 bases at J; junction bases unmatched: 8. CDR3 sequence reads: CASSPTSGRAGEQYF. The CDR3 region has the DNA TGTGCCAGCAGCCCGACTAGCGGGAGGGCCGGAGAGCAGTACTTC. The full variable domain, rest sourced from reference TRBV2 and TRBJ2-7, is EPEVTQTPSHQVTQMGQEVILRCVPISNHLYFYWYRQILGQKVEFLVSFYNNEISEKSEIFDDQFSVERPDGSNFTLKIRSTKLEDSAMYFCASSPTSGRAGEQYFGPGTRLTVT.

This chain links TRBV2 with TRBJ1-1, with 8 bases matching TRBD1. The V and J ends lost 6 bases and 4 bases, in that order; junction bases with no gene match: 4. The CDR3 loop spans 13 amino acids. Looked up from germline, CDR1 is SNHLY and CDR2 is FYNNEI. CDR3 protein: CASSWTGTTEAFF. In DNA, the CDR3 is TGTGCCAGCAGCTGGACAGGGACCACTGAAGCTTTCTTT.

The rearrangement links TRBV30 to TRBJ2-3, with TRBD2 identical over 9 bases. This CDR3 is 13 amino acids long. With 4 bases clipped from V and 1 base from J, the junction kept 0 bases outside the gene matches. Germline V CDR1 and CDR2: GTSNPN, SVGIG (reference sequence). The CDR3 spells CAWTSGGTDTQYF. The DNA of the CDR3 is TGTGCCTGGACTAGCGGGGGCACAGATACGCAGTATTTT.

The CDR3 reads CASSLVSAFMNTEAFF. For the CDR3, the DNA is TGTGCCAGCAGCTTAGTGTCAGCTTTCATGAACACTGAAGCTTTCTTT. This chain uses TRBV11-2 with TRBJ1-1; D gene uncertain. Trimming removed 1 base at V and 0 bases at J, with 12 bases between. The CDR3 is 16 residues long. Germline V gene lookup returns CDR1 SGHAT and CDR2 FQNNGV.